The subject of this entry is one T cell receptor beta chain. The sample comes from a study of blood T cell repertoires in COVID-19. About the research overall: Samples taken during acute and convalescent COVID-19 were collected in the United States, Italy and Spain. T cells, B-cell-depleted T cells, or PBMCs supplied cDNA or gDNA.

CDR1 MNHEY and CDR2 SVGAGI come from the germline V gene. This CDR3 has 13 amino acids. V was shortened by 11 bases and J by 7 bases, with 20 bases between the two germline ends. In the original workflow: Reference gene primer amplification in the assay estimated nucleated cell counts. The repertoire was sequenced with immunoSEQ multiplex PCR; TCRdb's copy has only in-frame clones and lacks some. Clonal size and the V and J genes are those of that table, whereas D and trimming came from the DNA. Here the sample spans 50,000 to 60,000 clones, approximately 83% being singletons. The V and J genes are TRBV6-5 and TRBJ1-2; D unclear. The material sequenced was peripheral blood. This TCR was sampled from a man aged 40-49 years with acute or convalescent COVID-19. CDR3 residues: CAGYSTVFGGYTF. The CDR3 DNA reads as TGTGCCGGGTATTCCACAGTCTTCGGTGGCTACACCTTC.